These T cell receptor beta chains were read from a single sample in a study of breast tumors, draining lymph nodes, adjacent tissues. TCRdb ran MiXCR on the multiplex PCR reads and lists one entry per CDR3 protein. The table lists some 130,000 distinct CDR3 sequences, 20% to 25% of them singletons. Specimen: axillary lymph node tissue. The receptors here all came from a female donor with breast cancer. Some clones in this sample may be carry-over from other donors' samples. Each CDR3 is given with its conserved first and last residue. D genes are given only for firm matches. Only some rows state a clone size, as once, few, many or a class for expanded clones.

D gene	V gene	J gene	clone size	CDR3 protein	CDR3 DNA
NA	TRBV25-1	TRBJ1-3	NA	CASSEYGQSGNTIYF	TGTGCCAGCAGTGAATACGGACAGTCTGGAAACACCATATATTTT
TRBD1	TRBV28	TRBJ2-7	many	CASSLFQRTGGSYEQYF	TGTGCCAGCAGTTTATTTCAGCGGACAGGGGGCTCCTACGAGCAGTACTTC
NA	TRBV4-2	TRBJ2-7	many	CASSPNRSPTYEQYF	TGTGCCAGCAGCCCCAATAGATCCCCAACCTACGAGCAGTACTTC
NA	TRBV6-4	TRBJ1-1	NA	CASSAALGASEAFF	TGTGCCAGCAGTGCCGCACTGGGGGCCAGTGAAGCTTTCTTT
NA	TRBV6-2/TRBV6-3	TRBJ2-3	many	CASSYGMRVDTDTQYF	TGTGCCAGCAGTTATGGGATGAGGGTAGACACAGATACGCAGTATTTT
TRBD2	TRBV12-3/TRBV12-4	TRBJ2-2	few	CASRPLGLAGGYGTGELFF	TGTGCCAGCAGACCTCTTGGGCTAGCGGGAGGCTACGGCACCGGGGAGCTGTTTTTT
NA	TRBV20-1	TRBJ2-1	many	CSARVGASYNEQFF	TGCAGTGCTAGAGTCGGAGCATCCTACAATGAGCAGTTCTTC
TRBD1	TRBV6-2/TRBV6-3	TRBJ2-5	few	CASSPTGGTGPAF	TGTGCCAGCAGCCCTACAGGGGGGACAGGCCCGGCCTTC
NA	TRBV20-1	TRBJ2-1	many	CSAQLGNRNEQFF	TGCAGTGCTCAGTTGGGGAATCGCAATGAGCAGTTCTTC
NA	TRBV20-1	TRBJ2-5	many	CSARTSTETQYF	TGCAGTGCGCGGACGTCCACAGAGACCCAGTACTTC
TRBD1	TRBV12-3/TRBV12-4	TRBJ2-7	many	CASSLTSGGIYF	TGTGCCAGCAGTCTCACTTCAGGGGGCATTTACTTC